The next 21 T cell receptor beta chains were all read from a single sample in a study of T cells in women clearing cervical HPV infection. Sequenced by immunoSEQ multiplex PCR; TCRdb stores in-frame clones only, minus some. Here the sample table reports about 20,000 clones. Sequencing was done on a sample of blood buffy coat. The origin of the receptors is a woman between 18 and 70 years old with a cervical HPV16 infection that either progressed to CIN3+ or cleared (not recorded which).

Comments on this clone: Coverage ceases 3 residues before the CDR3 finishes, and the germline J gene fills in the end. This rearrangement joins TRBV7-9 to TRBJ1-2, with TRBD1 as a possible D gene (5 bases). Looked up from germline, CDR1 is SEHNR and CDR2 is FQNEAQ (reference sequence). This CDR3 is 15 amino acids long. The covered CDR3 bases are TGTGCCAGCAGCGGGGCGGGAGGGGACTACAATGAA. Protein: CASSGAGGDYNE. The whole CDR3 is CASSGAGGDYNEYTF.

Concerning this clone: The read stops 3 residues short of the end of the CDR3; the missing end is completed from the germline J gene. The chain has TRBV6-1 and TRBJ1-2; 7 bases are shared with TRBD1. The germline V gene encodes CDR1 MNHNS and CDR2 SASEGT. V shed 2 bases, J shed 2 bases, and the junction held 5 bases outside the gene matches. The CDR3 spans 15 residues. The sequenced part of the CDR3 DNA is TGTGCCAGCAGTGAAACCGCAGGGGGGAACTATGGC. This gives the protein CASSETAGGNYG. From start to end, the CDR3 is CASSETAGGNYGYTF.

For this clone: The read ends 3 residues shy of where the CDR3 ends; the end is completed using the germline J gene. The gene calls are TRBV2 and TRBJ1-1; D is possibly TRBD1 (5 bases). From germline, CDR1 is SNHLY and CDR2 FYNNEI. The CDR3 spans 13 residues. Trimming cost V 4 bases and J 5 bases, with 11 bases left between them. Here the CDR3 reads CASSVQGRTEAFF. The sequenced part of the CDR3 DNA is TGTGCCAGCAGTGTGCAGGGAAGAACTGAA.

For this clone: Coverage ceases 3 residues before the CDR3 finishes, and the germline J gene fills in the end. V is TRBV6-2 or TRBV6-3 and J is TRBJ2-5; 10 bases are a match to TRBD2. The junction had 12 bases not matched to a gene; V was cut back by 10 bases and J by 7 bases. The CDR3 covers 14 residues. The germline V gene has CDR1 MNHEY and CDR2 SVGEGT. The CDR3 loop is CAIAGTSALGTQYF. CDR3 bases read: TGTGCCATCGCCGGGACTAGCGCCTTAGGGACC.

Notes on this clone: The read finishes 3 residues shy of the CDR3 end, and the germline J gene is used to complete it. The chain has TRBV20-1 and TRBJ2-2; D is unresolved. Trimming stripped 6 bases from V and 6 bases from J, with 14 bases between. This CDR3 spans 13 amino acids. Germline loops: CDR1 DFQATT, CDR2 SNEGSKA (reference sequence). Partial CDR3 DNA: TGCAGTGCATCCCATCTGGCATCCGGGGAG. It specifies CSASHLASGE. The CDR3 as a whole reads CSASHLASGELFF.

Measured by frequency, this clone is large (0.1 to 1%). Read sequence stops 3 residues before the CDR3 end, and the germline J gene provides the missing end. The rearrangement links TRBV6-2 or TRBV6-3 to TRBJ2-3, with D uncertain. In germline, CDR1 is MNHEY, CDR2 SVGEGT. The CDR3 covers 13 residues. Trimming left V 2 bases short and J 8 bases short, with 11 bases between. Partial CDR3 DNA: TGTGCCAGCAGTTACGATCAAGCGAGTACG. It yields the protein CASSYDQAST. The CDR3 in full is CASSYDQASTQYF.

Comment on this clone: Coverage ceases 3 residues before the CDR3 finishes, and the germline J gene fills in the end. This chain connects TRBV2 to TRBJ2-3; the D call may be TRBD1 or TRBD2 (5 bases each). The CDR3 consists of 14 residues. The germline V and J ends were trimmed by 8 bases and 2 bases, with 14 bases remaining between them. Germline CDR1 reads SNHLY; CDR2 reads FYNNEI. The CDR3 is CASLEAGHTDTQYF. CDR3 DNA, as far as it was read: TGTGCCAGCCTGGAGGCTGGACACACAGATACG.

For this clone: The read finishes 3 residues shy of the CDR3 end, and the germline J gene is used to complete it. The rearrangement joins TRBV29-1 to TRBJ1-4; 7 nucleotides match TRBD1. The CDR3 extends over 13 amino acids. Looked up from germline, CDR1 is SQVTM and CDR2 is ANQGSEA. Partial CDR3 DNA: TGCAGCGTCAGCAGGGGGAATAATTCACCA. Translated: CSVSRGNNSP. The entire CDR3 protein reads CSVSRGNNSPLFF.

With regard to this clone: The DNA ends 3 residues before the CDR3 does, and the rest of the CDR3 is filled in from the germline J gene. This rearrangement joins TRBV19 to TRBJ2-3, with 14 bases that match TRBD2. CDR1 and CDR2 from the germline V gene are LNHDA and SQIVND (reference sequence). With 3 bases clipped from V and 4 bases from J, the junction kept 12 bases outside the gene matches. This CDR3 region has 19 residues. The part of the CDR3 DNA that was read is TGTGCCAGTAGTATCGGTCCGCGGGGACTAGCGGGAGAGGCAGATACG. It encodes CASSIGPRGLAGEADT. The CDR3 reads in full as CASSIGPRGLAGEADTQYF.

A word on this clone: The read terminates 3 residues before the CDR3 end, so the remaining end is supplied by the germline J gene. The gene calls are TRBV10-3 and TRBJ2-3; TRBD2 is a possible D gene (5 bases). The CDR3 extends over 14 amino acids. Per germline, CDR1 ENHRY and CDR2 SYGVKD. Trimming cost V 2 bases and J 4 bases, with 10 bases left between them. Partial CDR3 DNA: TGTGCCATCAGTGAGCGAGAGGGCGCAGATACG. Its translation: CAISEREGADT. The whole CDR3 protein reads CAISEREGADTQYF.

Worth noting for this clone: The sequence runs out 3 residues before the end of the CDR3; the remainder is reconstructed from the germline J gene. This chain uses TRBV7-2 with TRBJ1-2, with 7 bases identical to TRBD1. Germline lookup yields CDR1 SGHTA and CDR2 FQGNSA. CDR3 length: 14 amino acids. CDR3 in amino acids: CASTQGVSYNDYTF. The sequenced CDR3 bases are TGTGCCAGCACTCAGGGGGTCTCCTACAATGAC. Looking up the rest from reference TRBV7-2 and TRBJ1-2 gives the full variable domain: GAGVSQSPSNKVTEKGKDVELRCDPISGHTALYWYRQSLGQGLEFLIYFQGNSAPDKSGLPSDRFSAERTGGSVSTLTIQRTQQEDSAVYLCASTQGVSYNDYTFGSGTRLTVV.

Comments on this clone: The sequence runs out 3 residues before the end of the CDR3; the remainder is reconstructed from the germline J gene. The chain employs TRBV18 and TRBJ2-3, with 7 bases matching TRBD2. With 3 bases clipped from V and 4 bases from J, the junction kept 7 bases outside the gene matches. Germline V gene data show CDR1 as KGHSH and CDR2 as LQKENI. The CDR3 spans 15 residues. CDR3 protein: CASSPFGGRPDTQYF. The DNA read from the CDR3 is TGTGCCAGCTCACCTTTCGGCGGGAGACCAGATACG.

Comments on this clone: The CDR3 extends 3 residues past the end of the read, so its final part is completed from the germline J gene. This chain connects TRBV18 to TRBJ1-3; D is unresolved. The CDR3 runs to 16 residues. Looked up from germline, CDR1 is KGHSH and CDR2 is LQKENI. The V end was cut by 6 bases, the J end by 0 bases, with 15 bases between. This CDR3 reads CASSLSGALSGNTIYF. The covered CDR3 bases are TGTGCCAGCTCCCTCTCCGGAGCGCTCTCTGGAAACACC.

Comment on this clone: The CDR3 end falls 3 residues outside the read, so it is completed with the germline J gene. The chain links TRBV6-4 to TRBJ2-1; D might be TRBD2 (7 bases). From germline, CDR1 is MRHNA and CDR2 SNTAGT. Between the trimmed V and J ends, which lost 10 bases and 8 bases, there was a span of 21 bases. The CDR3 is made up of 14 amino acids. The covered CDR3 bases are TGTGCCACCCCCCCCGGACAAGGGGGGGATGAG. Protein sequence: CATPPGQGGDE. The whole CDR3 sequence is CATPPGQGGDEQFF.

Points on this clone: The missing CDR3 end, 3 residues past where the read stops, is filled in from the germline J gene. This sequence joins TRBV19 and TRBJ1-1, with D possibly being TRBD1 (5 bases). This CDR3 comprises 13 residues. CDR1 is LNHDA, CDR2 SQIVND, per germline (reference sequence). Between the trimmed V and J ends, which lost 10 bases and 4 bases, there was a span of 16 bases. CDR3 sequence: CATSGGESTEAFF. The covered CDR3 bases are TGTGCCACCTCGGGGGGAGAGAGCACTGAA.

About this clone itself: The CDR3 end falls 3 residues outside the read, so it is completed with the germline J gene. The V call is TRBV7-6, the J call TRBJ2-7, with D perhaps matching TRBD1 (7 bases). The CDR3 contains 15 residues. V lost 1 base to trimming and J lost 0 bases, with 10 bases between them. Per germline, CDR1 SGHVS and CDR2 FNYEAQ. The CDR3 spells CASSLGRDSSYEQYF. CDR3 DNA (partial): TGTGCCAGCAGCTTAGGGCGGGACAGCTCCTACGAG.

In regard to this clone: The read finishes 3 residues shy of the CDR3 end, and the germline J gene is used to complete it. The chain uses TRBV10-1 and TRBJ2-5; no clear D gene. Germline CDR1 WNHNN, CDR2 SYGVQD (reference sequence). V dropped 7 bases and J dropped 5 bases, with 11 bases sitting between them. The CDR3 covers 12 residues. CDR3 residues: CASIRRRETQYF. The sequenced CDR3 bases are TGCGCCAGCATTCGTCGGCGGGAGACC.

A note on this clone: The CDR3 end is not reached by the read, which stops 3 residues before it; the germline J gene fills it in. This chain uses TRBV20-1 with TRBJ2-5; 9 bases match TRBD2. CDR1 DFQATT and CDR2 SNEGSKA come from the germline V gene (reference sequence). The CDR3 spans 16 residues. Germline trimming cut 2 bases from V and 5 bases from J; bases unmatched to any gene: 12. CDR3 amino acids: CSARLSSSGRVETQYF. The CDR3 bases that were read are TGCAGTGCTAGATTGTCGAGTAGCGGGAGAGTGGAGACC.

Comments on this clone: The read ends 3 residues before the CDR3 terminus; that terminus is restored from the germline J gene. V is TRBV20-1 and J is TRBJ2-5; 9 bases fit TRBD2. V trimming: 6 bases; J trimming: 6 bases; junction bases outside the gene matches: 29. The CDR3 contains 20 residues. The germline V gene encodes CDR1 DFQATT and CDR2 SNEGSKA (reference sequence). Partial CDR3 DNA: TGCAGTGCCACAATTGAGGGGGGGTGGTTTGGAGCGGGAGGTAAAAAGACC. Translation gives CSATIEGGWFGAGGKKT. The CDR3 in full is CSATIEGGWFGAGGKKTQYF.

Worth noting for this clone: The read terminates 3 residues ahead of where the CDR3 ends, so the germline J gene completes it. V is TRBV7-3 and J is TRBJ2-5; TRBD2 aligns across 9 bases. CDR3 length: 15 amino acids. Germline trimming cut 4 bases from V and 2 bases from J; bases unmatched to any gene: 5. CDR1 and CDR2 (germline): SGHTA, FQGTGA. The CDR3 loop is CASSSSGRRQETQYF. The DNA read from the CDR3 is TGTGCCAGCAGCTCGAGCGGGAGGCGGCAAGAGACC.

Remarks on this clone: Read sequence stops 3 residues before the CDR3 end, and the germline J gene provides the missing end. This sequence joins TRBV3-1 (or the pseudogene TRBV3-2) and TRBJ2-3, with 8 bases fitting TRBD1. There are 17 residues in the CDR3. The V gene end was trimmed by 3 bases and the J gene end by 3 bases; junction bases not matched to a gene: 11. Germline values: CDR1 LGHDT, CDR2 YNNKEL (reference sequence). The CDR3 reads CASSQIQGAGPTDTQYF. Incomplete CDR3 DNA: TGTGCCAGCAGCCAGATTCAGGGGGCGGGCCCTACAGATACG.